This T cell receptor beta chain was retrieved from a study of CD8+ T cells in alopecia areata. Sequencing relied on a cDNA template that was reverse transcribed from extracted RNA. The protocol was immunoSEQ multiplex PCR, while the TCRdb copy is restricted to in-frame clones and leaves out a portion. Of approximately 30,000 clones listed, approximately 65% are singletons. Concerning this clone: Its target is unknown.

Samples from alopecia areata patients were lesional scalp punch biopsies and peripheral blood. The germline V and J ends were trimmed by 4 bases and 2 bases, with 14 bases remaining between them. Germline CDR1 and CDR2: SGHRS and YFSETQ. This CDR3 has 15 residues. Whole-study results and caveats: Sequencing of scalp samples also includes resident alphabeta T cells from normal skin.

The sequenced sample consisted of NKG2D-high CD8+ T cells sorted from blood. The genes are TRBV5-1 and TRBJ2-3; D is unresolved. The TCR sequence derives from a human donor with alopecia areata. For the CDR3, the DNA is TGCGCCAGCAGCCCGGAGACGGCCGTCACAGATACGCAGTATTTT. Translating gives CASSPETAVTDTQYF.